This T cell receptor beta chain was profiled in a study of T cells in Graves' hyperthyroidism and ophthalmopathy. At the level of the study: Sampling of peripheral blood happened at initial diagnosis, prior to any treatment. Study findings and constraints: From stable hyperthyroidism, ophthalmopathy was set apart by a 13 V-J model. The model identified upcoming ophthalmopathy a median 6.5 months ahead of onset.

Ten or more counts support this clonotype. Its target is unknown. The trim removed 2 bases at V and 6 bases at J, leaving 10 bases unmatched. Germline-derived CDR1 and CDR2 are MDHEN and SYDVKM. The CDR3 is 15 amino acids. RNA transcripts yielded amplified TCR beta CDR3 regions. During a first-round RT-PCR of the TCR CDR3, the HTBI primer set was used. One entry per CDR3 protein, called by TCRdb with MiXCR from the multiplex PCR reads. The table records 500,000 or so distinct CDR3 sequences, about 15% of them present only once. The material sequenced was blood. This sequence joins TRBV28 and TRBJ2-7; 7 nucleotides align to TRBD1. The receptor was derived from a woman aged 25-40 years with Graves' ophthalmopathy. The CDR3 bases are TGTGCCAGCAGTTTAGGACCCTACTCAGGGGGCGAGCAGTACTTC. It specifies CASSLGPYSGGEQYF.